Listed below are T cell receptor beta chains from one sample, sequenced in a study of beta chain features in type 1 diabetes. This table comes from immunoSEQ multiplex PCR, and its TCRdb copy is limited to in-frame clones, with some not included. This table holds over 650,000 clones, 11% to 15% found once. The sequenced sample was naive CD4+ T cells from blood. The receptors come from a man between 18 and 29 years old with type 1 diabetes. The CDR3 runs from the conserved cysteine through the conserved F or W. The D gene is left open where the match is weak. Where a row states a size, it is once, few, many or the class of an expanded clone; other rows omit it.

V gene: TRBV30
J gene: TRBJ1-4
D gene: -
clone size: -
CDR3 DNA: TGTGCCTCGGGACGAACGCGGAGAGAAAAACTGTTTTTT
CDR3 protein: CASGRTRREKLFF

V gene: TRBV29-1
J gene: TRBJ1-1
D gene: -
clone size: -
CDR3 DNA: TGCAGCGCAACGACACCCCAGAACACTGAAGCTTTCTTT
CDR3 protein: CSATTPQNTEAFF

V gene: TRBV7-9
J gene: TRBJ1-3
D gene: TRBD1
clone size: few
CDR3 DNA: TGTGCCAGCAGCTCACCGGGACAGGGGAGCTCTGGAAACACCATATATTTT
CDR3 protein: CASSSPGQGSSGNTIYF

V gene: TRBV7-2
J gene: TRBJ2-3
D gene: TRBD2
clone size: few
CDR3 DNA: TGTGCCAGCAGCTTTCCGCTGGGACTAGCGGGGTACACAGATACGCAGTATTTT
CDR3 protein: CASSFPLGLAGYTDTQYF

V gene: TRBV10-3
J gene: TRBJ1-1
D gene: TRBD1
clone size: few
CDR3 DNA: TGTGCCATCATGGACAGGTTGAACACTGAAGCTTTCTTT
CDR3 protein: CAIMDRLNTEAFF

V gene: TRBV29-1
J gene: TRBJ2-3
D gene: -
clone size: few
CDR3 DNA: TGCAGCGTTGAAAACCGTGATACGCAGTATTTT
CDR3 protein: CSVENRDTQYF

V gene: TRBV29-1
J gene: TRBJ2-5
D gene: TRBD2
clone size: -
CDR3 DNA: TGCAGCGTTGAACGGGGGGAGCAAGAGACCCAGTACTTC
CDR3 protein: CSVERGEQETQYF

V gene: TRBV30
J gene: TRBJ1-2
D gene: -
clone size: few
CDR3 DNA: TGTGCCTGGAGTGTGGCGGATGGCTACACCTTC
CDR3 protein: CAWSVADGYTF

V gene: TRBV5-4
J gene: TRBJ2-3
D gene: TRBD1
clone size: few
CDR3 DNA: TGTGCCAGCAGCTTGGAAACAGGGGGAGATACGCAGTATTTT
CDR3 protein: CASSLETGGDTQYF

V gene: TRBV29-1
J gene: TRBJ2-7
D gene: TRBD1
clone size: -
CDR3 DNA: TGCAGCACCGGGACAGGGGAGGCCTACGAGCAGTACTTC
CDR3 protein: CSTGTGEAYEQYF

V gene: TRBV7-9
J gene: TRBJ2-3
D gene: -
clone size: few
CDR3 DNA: TGTGCCAGCAGCTTAGCGTGGGTGCCGCTGGATACGCAGTATTTT
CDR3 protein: CASSLAWVPLDTQYF